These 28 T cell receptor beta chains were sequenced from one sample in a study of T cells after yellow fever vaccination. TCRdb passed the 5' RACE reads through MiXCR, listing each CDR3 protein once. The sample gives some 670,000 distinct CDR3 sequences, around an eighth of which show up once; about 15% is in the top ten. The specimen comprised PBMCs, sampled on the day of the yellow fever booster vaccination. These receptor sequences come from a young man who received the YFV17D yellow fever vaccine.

The CDR3 nucleotides are TGTGCCAGCATCTCCGACTGGGCGGGAGATACGCAGTATTTT. Translated, it gives CASISDWAGDTQYF. This chain uses TRBV3-1 with TRBJ2-3; weak D call: TRBD2 (5 bases). CDR3 length: 14 residues. Between the trimmed V and J ends, which lost 7 bases and 5 bases, there was a span of 16 bases. Germline values: CDR1 LGHDT, CDR2 YNNKEL (reference sequence).

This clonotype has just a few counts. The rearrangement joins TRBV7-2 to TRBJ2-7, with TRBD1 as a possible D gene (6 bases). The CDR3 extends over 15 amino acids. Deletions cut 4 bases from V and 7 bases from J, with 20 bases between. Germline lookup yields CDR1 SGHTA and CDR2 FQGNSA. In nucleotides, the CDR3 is TGTGCCAGCAGCTACGTATTAACAGGGCGCGGAGAGCAGTACTTC. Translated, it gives CASSYVLTGRGEQYF.

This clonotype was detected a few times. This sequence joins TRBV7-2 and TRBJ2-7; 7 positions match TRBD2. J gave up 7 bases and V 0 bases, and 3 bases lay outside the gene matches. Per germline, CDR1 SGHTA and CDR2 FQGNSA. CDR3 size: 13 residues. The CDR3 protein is CASSLAGGTEQYF. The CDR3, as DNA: TGTGCCAGCAGCTTAGCGGGGGGGACTGAGCAGTACTTC.

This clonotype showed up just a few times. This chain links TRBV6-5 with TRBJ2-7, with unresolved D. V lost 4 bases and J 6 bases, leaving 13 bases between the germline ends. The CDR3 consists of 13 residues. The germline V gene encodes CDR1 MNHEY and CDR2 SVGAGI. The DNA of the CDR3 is TGTGCCAGCAGTTTTAGGACGCCTCCCGAGCAGTACTTC. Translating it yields CASSFRTPPEQYF.

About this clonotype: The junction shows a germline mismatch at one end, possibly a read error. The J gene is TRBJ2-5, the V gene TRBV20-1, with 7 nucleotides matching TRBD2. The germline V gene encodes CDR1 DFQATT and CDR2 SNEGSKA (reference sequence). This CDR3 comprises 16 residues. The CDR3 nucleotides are TGCTGTGCTAGAGATCTCTCGGCTAGCGGAGGGGAGACCCAGTACTTC. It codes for CCARDLSASGGETQYF.

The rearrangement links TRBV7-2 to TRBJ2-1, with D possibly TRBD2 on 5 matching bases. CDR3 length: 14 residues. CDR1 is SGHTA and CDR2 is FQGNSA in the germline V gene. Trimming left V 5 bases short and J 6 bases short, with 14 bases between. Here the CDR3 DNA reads TGTGCCAGCAGCCCTAGGAGGTCACGCAATGAGCAGTTCTTC. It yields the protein CASSPRRSRNEQFF.

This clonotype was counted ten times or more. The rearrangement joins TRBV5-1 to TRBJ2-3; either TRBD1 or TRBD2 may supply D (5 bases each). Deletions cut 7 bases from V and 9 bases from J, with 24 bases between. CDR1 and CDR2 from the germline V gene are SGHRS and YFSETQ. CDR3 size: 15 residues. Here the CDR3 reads CASHPSYSEGATQYF. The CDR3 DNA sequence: TGCGCCAGCCATCCATCTTATAGCGAAGGGGCGACGCAGTATTTT.

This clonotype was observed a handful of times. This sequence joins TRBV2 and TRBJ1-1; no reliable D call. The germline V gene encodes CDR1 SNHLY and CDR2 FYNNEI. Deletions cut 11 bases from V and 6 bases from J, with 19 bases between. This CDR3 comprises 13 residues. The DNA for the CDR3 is TGTGCCGGGAAGGCGTACTCTGGGGCTGAAGCTTTCTTT. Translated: CAGKAYSGAEAFF.

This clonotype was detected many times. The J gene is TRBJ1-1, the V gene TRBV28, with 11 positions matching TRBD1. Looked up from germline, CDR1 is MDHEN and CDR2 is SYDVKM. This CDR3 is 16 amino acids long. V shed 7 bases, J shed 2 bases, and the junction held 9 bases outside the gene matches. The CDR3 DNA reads TGTGCCAGCACCATGGGACAGGGGGTGATCAACACTGAAGCTTTCTTT. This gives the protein CASTMGQGVINTEAFF.

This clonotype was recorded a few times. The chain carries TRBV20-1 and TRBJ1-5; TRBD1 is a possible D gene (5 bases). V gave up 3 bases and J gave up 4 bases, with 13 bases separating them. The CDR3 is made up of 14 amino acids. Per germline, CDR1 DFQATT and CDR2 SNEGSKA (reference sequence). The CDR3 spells CSASSLRVNQPQHF. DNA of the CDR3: TGCAGTGCTAGCTCGCTCAGGGTAAATCAGCCCCAGCATTTT.

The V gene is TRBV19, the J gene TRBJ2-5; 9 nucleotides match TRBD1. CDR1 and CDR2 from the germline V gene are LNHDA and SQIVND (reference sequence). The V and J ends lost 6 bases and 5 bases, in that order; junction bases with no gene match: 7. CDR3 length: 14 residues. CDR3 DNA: TGTGCCAGTAGGAGGGGACAGGGAGCGGAGACCCAGTACTTC. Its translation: CASRRGQGAETQYF. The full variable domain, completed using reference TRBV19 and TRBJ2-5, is DGGITQSPKYLFRKEGQNVTLSCEQNLNHDAMYWYRQDPGQGLRLIYYSQIVNDFQKGDIAEGYSVSREKKESFPLTVTSAQKNPTAFYLCASRRGQGAETQYFGPGTRLLVL.

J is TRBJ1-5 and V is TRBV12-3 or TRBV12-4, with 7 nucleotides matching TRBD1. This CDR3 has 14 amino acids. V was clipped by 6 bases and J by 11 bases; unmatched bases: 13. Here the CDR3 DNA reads TGTGCCAGCAGCGGGACAGAGAGTTTTTGGGCCCAGCATTTT. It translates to CASSGTESFWAQHF.

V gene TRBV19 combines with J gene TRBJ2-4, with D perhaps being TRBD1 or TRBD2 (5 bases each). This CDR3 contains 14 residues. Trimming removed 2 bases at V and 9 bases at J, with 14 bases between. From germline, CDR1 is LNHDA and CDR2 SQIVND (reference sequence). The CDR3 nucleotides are TGTGCCAGTAGTATAACGGGGCATGGGGCCATTCAGTACTTC. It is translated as CASSITGHGAIQYF.

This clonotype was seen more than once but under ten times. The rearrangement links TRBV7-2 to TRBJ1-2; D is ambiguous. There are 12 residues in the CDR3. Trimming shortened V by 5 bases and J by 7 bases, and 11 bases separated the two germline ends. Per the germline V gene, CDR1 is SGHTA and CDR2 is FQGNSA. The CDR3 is CASSPAVGGYTF. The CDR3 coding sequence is TGTGCCAGCAGCCCCGCCGTGGGTGGCTACACCTTC.

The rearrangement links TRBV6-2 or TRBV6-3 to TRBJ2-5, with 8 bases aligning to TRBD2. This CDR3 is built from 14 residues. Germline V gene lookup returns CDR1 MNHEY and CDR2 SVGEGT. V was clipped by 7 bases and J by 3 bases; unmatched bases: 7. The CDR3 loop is CASITSGKKETQYF. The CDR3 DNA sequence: TGTGCCAGCATTACTAGCGGAAAGAAAGAGACCCAGTACTTC.

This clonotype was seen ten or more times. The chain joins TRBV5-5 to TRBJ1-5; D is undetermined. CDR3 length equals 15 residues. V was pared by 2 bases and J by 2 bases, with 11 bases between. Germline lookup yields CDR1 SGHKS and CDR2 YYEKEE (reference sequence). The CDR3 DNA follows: TGTGCCAGCAGCTTCGAAGGTCAGGGCAATCAGCCCCAGCATTTT. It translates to CASSFEGQGNQPQHF.

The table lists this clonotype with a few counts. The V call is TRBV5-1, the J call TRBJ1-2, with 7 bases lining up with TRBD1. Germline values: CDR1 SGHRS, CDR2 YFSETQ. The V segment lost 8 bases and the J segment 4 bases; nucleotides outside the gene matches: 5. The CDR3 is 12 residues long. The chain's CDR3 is CASAGTVYGYTF. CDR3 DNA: TGCGCCAGTGCCGGGACAGTCTATGGCTACACCTTC.

For the CDR3, the DNA is TGTGCCAGCAGTTTAGACACATCCGGGGTTGAGCAGTTCTTC. This translates into CASSLDTSGVEQFF. The chain links TRBV12-3 or TRBV12-4 to TRBJ2-1; D perhaps matches TRBD2 (5 bases). The CDR3 extends over 14 amino acids. Trimming cost V 1 base and J 9 bases, with 13 bases left between them.

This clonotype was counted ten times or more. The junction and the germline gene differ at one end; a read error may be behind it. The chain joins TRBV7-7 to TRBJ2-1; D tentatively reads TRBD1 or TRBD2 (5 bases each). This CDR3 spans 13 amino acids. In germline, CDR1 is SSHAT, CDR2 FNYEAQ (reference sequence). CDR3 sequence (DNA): TGTGCTAGCAGCAGTGGGACGAACAATGAGCAGTTCTTC. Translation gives CASSSGTNNEQFF.

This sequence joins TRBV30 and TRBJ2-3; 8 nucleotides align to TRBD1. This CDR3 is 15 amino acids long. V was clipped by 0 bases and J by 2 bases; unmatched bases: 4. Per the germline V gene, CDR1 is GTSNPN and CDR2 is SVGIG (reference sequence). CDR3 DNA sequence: TGTGCCTGGAGTGTATTGGGACAGGCCACAGATACGCAGTATTTT. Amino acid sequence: CAWSVLGQATDTQYF.

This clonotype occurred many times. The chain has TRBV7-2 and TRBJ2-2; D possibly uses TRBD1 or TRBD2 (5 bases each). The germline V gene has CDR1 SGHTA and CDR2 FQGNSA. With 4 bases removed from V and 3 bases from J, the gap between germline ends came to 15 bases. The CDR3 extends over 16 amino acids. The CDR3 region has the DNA TGTGCCAGCAGCTCTGTAGCTGGGGGATACACCGGGGAGCTGTTTTTT. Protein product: CASSSVAGGYTGELFF. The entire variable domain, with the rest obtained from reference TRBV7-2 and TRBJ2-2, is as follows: GAGVSQSPSNKVTEKGKDVELRCDPISGHTALYWYRQSLGQGLEFLIYFQGNSAPDKSGLPSDRFSAERTGGSVSTLTIQRTQQEDSAVYLCASSSVAGGYTGELFFGEGSRLTVL.

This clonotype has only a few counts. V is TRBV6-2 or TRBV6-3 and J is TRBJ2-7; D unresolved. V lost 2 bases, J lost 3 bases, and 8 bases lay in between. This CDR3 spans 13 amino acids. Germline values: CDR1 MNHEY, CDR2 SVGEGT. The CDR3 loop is CASSYHLYYEQYF. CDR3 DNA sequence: TGTGCCAGCAGTTACCATTTATACTACGAGCAGTACTTC.

The CDR3 nucleotides are TGTGCCAGCAGTTACTATGGGTATGGCTACACCTTC. Protein sequence: CASSYYGYGYTF. The chain joins TRBV6-5 to TRBJ1-2; D is ambiguous. Germline V lookup: CDR1 MNHEY, CDR2 SVGAGI. The CDR3 length is 12 residues. V was cut by 1 base and J by 5 bases, with 5 bases left in between.

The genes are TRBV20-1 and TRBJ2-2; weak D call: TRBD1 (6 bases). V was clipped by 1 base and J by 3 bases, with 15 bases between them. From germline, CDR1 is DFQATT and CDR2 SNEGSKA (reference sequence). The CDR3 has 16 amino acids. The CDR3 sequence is CSARGLGADHTGELFF. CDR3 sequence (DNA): TGCAGTGCTAGAGGGTTGGGGGCGGACCACACCGGGGAGCTGTTTTTT.

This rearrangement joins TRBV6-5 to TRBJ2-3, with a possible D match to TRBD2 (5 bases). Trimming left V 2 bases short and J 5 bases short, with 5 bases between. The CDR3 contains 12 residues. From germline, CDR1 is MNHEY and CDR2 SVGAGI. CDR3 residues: CASSYEGDTQYF. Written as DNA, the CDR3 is TGTGCCAGCAGTTACGAGGGAGATACGCAGTATTTT.

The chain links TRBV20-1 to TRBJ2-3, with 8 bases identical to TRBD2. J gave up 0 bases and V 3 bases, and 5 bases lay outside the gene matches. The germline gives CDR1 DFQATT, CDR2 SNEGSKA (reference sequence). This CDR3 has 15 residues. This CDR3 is CSASRTSRSTDTQYF. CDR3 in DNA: TGCAGTGCTAGCAGGACTAGCCGTAGCACAGATACGCAGTATTTT.

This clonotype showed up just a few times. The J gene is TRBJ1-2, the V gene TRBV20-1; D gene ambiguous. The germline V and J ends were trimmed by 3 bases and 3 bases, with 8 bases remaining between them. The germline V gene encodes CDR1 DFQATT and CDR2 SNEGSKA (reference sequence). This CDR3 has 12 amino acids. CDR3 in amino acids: CSARGLDYGYTF. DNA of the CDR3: TGCAGTGCTAGGGGGTTGGACTATGGCTACACCTTC.

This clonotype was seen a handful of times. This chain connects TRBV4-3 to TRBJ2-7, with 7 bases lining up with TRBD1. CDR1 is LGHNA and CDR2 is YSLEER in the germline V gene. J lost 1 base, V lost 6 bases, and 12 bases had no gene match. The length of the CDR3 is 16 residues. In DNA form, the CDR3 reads TGCGCCAGCAGACGTGTGGTAGGGGGCGGGTCCTACGAGCAGTACTTC. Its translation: CASRRVVGGGSYEQYF.